Following are 7 T cell receptor beta chains from one sample sequenced in a study of glioma-infiltrating T cells after dendritic cell vaccination. Here immunoSEQ multiplex PCR was the method, and the copy in TCRdb shows in-frame clones only, minus some. There are about 82,000 clones in the sample; roughly 90% occur only once, and about 3% lies in the top ten. The input for sequencing was blood, taken before dendritic cell vaccination. The receptors originated from a human donor with glioblastoma.

This chain joins TRBV10-3 and TRBJ1-5, with D possibly being TRBD1 (6 bases). Trimming stripped 6 bases from V and 5 bases from J, with 8 bases between. Germline lookup yields CDR1 ENHRY and CDR2 SYGVKD. The CDR3 is 12 amino acids. In nucleotides, the CDR3 is TGTGCCATCAGCCCAGGGGATCAGCCCCAGCATTTT. Translated: CAISPGDQPQHF.

This clone appeared once. The chain combines TRBV5-1 with TRBJ1-1; D is unresolved. CDR3 length: 17 residues. Between the trimmed V and J ends, which lost 0 bases and 3 bases, there was a span of 18 bases. Germline V CDR1 and CDR2: SGHRS, YFSETQ. CDR3 nucleotides: TGCGCCAGCAGCTTGGGCCCAGATGAATCGTTCGACACTGAAGCTTTCTTT. Translated: CASSLGPDESFDTEAFF.

This chain joins TRBV2 and TRBJ1-4; D unclear. The CDR3 has 15 residues. Trimming stripped 6 bases from V and 5 bases from J, with 16 bases between. CDR1 is SNHLY and CDR2 is FYNNEI in the germline V gene. CDR3 sequence: CASSESGTANEKLFF. The CDR3 DNA follows: TGTGCCAGCAGCGAATCAGGCACAGCCAATGAAAAACTGTTTTTT.

The genes are TRBV4-1 and TRBJ2-1, with 8 bases that match TRBD2. The ends lost 2 bases at V and 4 bases at J; junction bases unmatched: 10. This CDR3 contains 17 residues. Germline CDR1 MGHRA, CDR2 YSYEKL. The CDR3 coding sequence is TGCGCCAGCAGCCAATCCCTCGTAGCGGGGACTTACAATGAGCAGTTCTTC. Residues: CASSQSLVAGTYNEQFF.

The CDR3 region has the DNA TGTGCCAGCAGCGAGGGACTAGCGGGTGTTTCCTACGAGCAGTACTTC. It codes for CASSEGLAGVSYEQYF. The chain joins TRBV7-2 to TRBJ2-7; 12 bases align to TRBD2. CDR1 is SGHTA, CDR2 FQGNSA, per germline. V shed 5 bases and J 1 base; nucleotides not matched to a gene: 6. The CDR3 is 16 amino acids.

The V call is TRBV30, the J call TRBJ1-2, with a possible D match to TRBD1 (6 bases). This CDR3 is built from 12 residues. The V end was cut by 4 bases, the J end by 5 bases, with 11 bases between. Germline V lookup: CDR1 GTSNPN, CDR2 SVGIG (reference sequence). CDR3 amino acids: CAWTGTRYGYTF. Here the CDR3 DNA reads TGTGCCTGGACAGGGACACGGTATGGCTACACCTTC.

A single count supports this clone. The V call is TRBV27, the J call TRBJ2-6, with 10 bases fitting TRBD1. Germline values: CDR1 MNHEY, CDR2 SMNVEV (reference sequence). The CDR3 extends over 18 amino acids. Trimming cost V 8 bases and J 2 bases; bases outside gene matches: 12. This CDR3 is CASLFRDRGVAGANVLTF. In DNA form, the CDR3 reads TGTGCCAGCCTATTCCGGGACAGGGGAGTGGCTGGGGCCAACGTCCTGACTTTC.